This record concerns one TCR beta chain sequence. These data originate in a study of early stage breast cancer tumors. This CDR3 has 15 residues. Germline V gene lookup returns CDR1 SEHNR and CDR2 FQNEAQ (reference sequence). Trimming at V came to 7 bases and at J to 4 bases, leaving 12 bases not matched to a gene. TCRdb's copy holds only in-frame clones and misses some; the assay was immunoSEQ multiplex PCR. The table includes over 25,000 clones, less than 85% detected once. This TCR was recovered from a person in their sixties with breast cancer. This sequence joins TRBV7-9 and TRBJ2-7, with 8 bases matching TRBD1. Sequenced: blood. CDR3 sequence reads: CASTRAAGGLYEQYF. In nucleotides, the CDR3 is TGTGCCAGCACCCGAGCGGCAGGGGGCTTGTACGAGCAGTACTTC.